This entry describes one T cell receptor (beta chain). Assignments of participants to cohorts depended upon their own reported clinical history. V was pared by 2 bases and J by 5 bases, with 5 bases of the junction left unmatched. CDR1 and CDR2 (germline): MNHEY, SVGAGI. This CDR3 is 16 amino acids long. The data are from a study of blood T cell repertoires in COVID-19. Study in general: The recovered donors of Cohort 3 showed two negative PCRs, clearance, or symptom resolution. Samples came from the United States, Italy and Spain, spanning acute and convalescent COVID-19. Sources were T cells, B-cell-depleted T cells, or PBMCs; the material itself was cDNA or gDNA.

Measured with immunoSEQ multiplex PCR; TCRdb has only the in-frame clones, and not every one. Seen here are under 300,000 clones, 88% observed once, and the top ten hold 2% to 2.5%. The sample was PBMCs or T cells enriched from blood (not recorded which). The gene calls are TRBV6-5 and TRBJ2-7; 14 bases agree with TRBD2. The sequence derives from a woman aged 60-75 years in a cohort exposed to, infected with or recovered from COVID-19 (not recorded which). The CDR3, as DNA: TGTGCCAGCAGTTACAAGACTAGCGGGAGGGCCCACGAGCAGTACTTC. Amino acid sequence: CASSYKTSGRAHEQYF.